Reported below is one T cell receptor (beta chain). Its antigen is undetermined. This entry belongs to a study of monozygotic twins with inflammatory bowel disease. Study-wide results and caveats: The authors note that differing immunosuppressive treatments may have added variability to patient repertoires.

For every sample, eight separate reactions were used to make cDNA. TCRdb re-analyzed the 5' RACE reads; it lists each CDR3 protein once, without DNA. The table for this sample gives approximately 110,000 distinct CDR3 sequences. CDR3 length: 11 amino acids. Germline V gives CDR1 LGHDT, CDR2 YNNKEL (reference sequence). Source material: blood. The clonotype comes from a human donor with ulcerative colitis or Crohn's disease, or a healthy co-twin of an affected twin (not recorded which). The chain links TRBV3-1 to TRBJ2-1. This CDR3 is CASSRYNEQFF.